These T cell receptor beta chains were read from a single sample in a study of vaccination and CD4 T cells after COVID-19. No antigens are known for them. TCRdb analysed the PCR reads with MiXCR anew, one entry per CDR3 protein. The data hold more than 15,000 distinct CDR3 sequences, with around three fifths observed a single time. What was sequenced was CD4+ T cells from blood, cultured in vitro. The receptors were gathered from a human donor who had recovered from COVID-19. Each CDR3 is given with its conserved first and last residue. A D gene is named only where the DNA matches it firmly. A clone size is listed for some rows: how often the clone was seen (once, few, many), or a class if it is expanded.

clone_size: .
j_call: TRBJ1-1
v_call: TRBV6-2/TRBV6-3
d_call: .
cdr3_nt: TGTGCCAGCAGCTACGGGCCCACTGAAGCTTTCTTT
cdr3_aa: CASSYGPTEAFF

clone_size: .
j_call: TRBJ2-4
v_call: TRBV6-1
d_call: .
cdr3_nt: TGTGCCAGCAGCCCGACTTCAGCGGCCAAAAACATTCAGTACTTC
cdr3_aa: CASSPTSAAKNIQYF

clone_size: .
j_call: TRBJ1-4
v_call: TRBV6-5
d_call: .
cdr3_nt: TGTGCCAGCAGTTACGGTGGCAGTAGGAATGAAAAACTGTTTTTT
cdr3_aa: CASSYGGSRNEKLFF

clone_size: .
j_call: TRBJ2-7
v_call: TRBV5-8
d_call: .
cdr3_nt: TGTGCCAGCAGCTTGGACGCCTCCTACGAGCAGTACTTC
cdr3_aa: CASSLDASYEQYF

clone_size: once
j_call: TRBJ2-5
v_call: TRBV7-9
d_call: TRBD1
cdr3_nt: TGTGCCAGCAGCCGAGGACAGGGCCGACAAGAGACCCAGTACTTC
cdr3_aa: CASSRGQGRQETQYF

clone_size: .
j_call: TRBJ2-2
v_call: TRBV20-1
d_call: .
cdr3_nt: TGCAGTGTCCCAGGGGACACCGGGGAGCTGTTTTTT
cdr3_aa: CSVPGDTGELFF

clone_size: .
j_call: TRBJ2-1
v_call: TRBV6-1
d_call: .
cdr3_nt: TGTGCCAGCAGTACACGCTTTACAGGACCCCCGCGGACCTACAATGAGCAGTTCTTC
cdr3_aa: CASSTRFTGPPRTYNEQFF

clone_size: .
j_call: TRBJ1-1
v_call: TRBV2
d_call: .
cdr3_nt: TGTGCCAGCAGGGGTACTGGCTGGACTGAAGCTTTCTTT
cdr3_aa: CASRGTGWTEAFF

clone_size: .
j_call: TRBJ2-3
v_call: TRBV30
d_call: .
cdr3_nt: TGCGGCGGGGATGAGCGGAGGAGCACAGATACGCAGTATTTT
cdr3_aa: CGGDERRSTDTQYF

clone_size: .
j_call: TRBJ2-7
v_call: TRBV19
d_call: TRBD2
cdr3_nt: TGTGCCAGTAGTACCGGGACTACCTCGTACGAGCAGTACTTC
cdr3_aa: CASSTGTTSYEQYF

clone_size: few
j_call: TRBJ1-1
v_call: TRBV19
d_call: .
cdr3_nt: TGTGCCACCTCAAAAGCGGTCAGCTGGAACACTGAAGCTTTCTTT
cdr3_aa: CATSKAVSWNTEAFF